The 7 T cell receptor beta chains below all came from one sample that was sequenced in a study of cytomegalovirus exposure and HLA in healthy donors. Primers included in the PCR were 60 Vbeta and 13 Jbeta primers. This table comes from immunoSEQ multiplex PCR, and its TCRdb copy is limited to in-frame clones, with some not included. Its table records 150,000 or so clones. Material for sequencing was PBMCs. The receptors stem from a woman aged 60-75 years in good health and CMV-seronegative.

The gene calls are TRBV4-1 and TRBJ2-7, with 8 bases matching TRBD2. This CDR3 is built from 15 residues. Looked up from germline, CDR1 is MGHRA and CDR2 is YSYEKL. The ends lost 4 bases at V and 0 bases at J; junction bases unmatched: 5. CDR3: CASSRSTSDSYEQYF. The CDR3 nucleotides are TGCGCCAGCAGCCGTTCGACTAGCGACTCCTACGAGCAGTACTTC.

The chain links TRBV7-3 to TRBJ2-1; 8 bases line up with TRBD1. The CDR3 contains 14 residues. The junction had 12 bases not matched to a gene; V was cut back by 5 bases and J by 12 bases. CDR1 SGHTA and CDR2 FQGTGA come from the germline V gene. The DNA for the CDR3 is TGTGCCAGCAGCCAGGGGCAGGGGGCATATGTGCAGTTCTTC. It yields the protein CASSQGQGAYVQFF.

The chain uses TRBV27 and TRBJ1-3; D uncertain. V was pared by 5 bases and J by 4 bases, with 18 bases between. This CDR3 is built from 16 residues. Germline V gene sequence: CDR1 MNHEY, CDR2 SMNVEV (reference sequence). CDR3 nucleotides: TGTGCCAGCAGTGACAACCTACCGGTCTCCGGAAACACCATATATTTT. Translating it yields CASSDNLPVSGNTIYF.

The V gene is TRBV7-8, the J gene TRBJ1-6, with 7 bases fitting TRBD1. The CDR3 has 15 residues. Per germline, CDR1 SGHVS and CDR2 FQNEAQ. V was pared by 2 bases and J by 7 bases, with 5 bases of the junction left unmatched. DNA for the CDR3: TGTGCCAGCAGCTTAATGGGACAGATAAATTCACCCCTCCACTTT. Its translation is CASSLMGQINSPLHF.

The rearrangement links TRBV7-9 to TRBJ1-2; no clear D. This CDR3 region has 14 residues. Trimming left V 1 base short and J 4 bases short, with 10 bases between. Germline V gene sequence: CDR1 SEHNR, CDR2 FQNEAQ (reference sequence). The CDR3 loop is CASSLGSQSYGYTF. DNA of the CDR3: TGTGCCAGCAGCTTAGGATCACAAAGCTATGGCTACACCTTC.

The gene calls are TRBV7-2 and TRBJ2-7, with D perhaps matching TRBD1 (6 bases). Germline CDR1 SGHTA, CDR2 FQGNSA. Trimming removed 5 bases from V and 5 bases from J, with 13 bases in between. The CDR3 spans 13 residues. In DNA form, the CDR3 reads TGTGCCAGCAGCCGTGAACAGGGCCACGAGCAGTACTTC. Its translation: CASSREQGHEQYF.

The rearrangement joins TRBV19 to TRBJ1-5; 12 bases agree with TRBD1. CDR3 length: 19 amino acids. Trimming removed 3 bases from V and 6 bases from J; junction bases left unmatched: 15. CDR1 is LNHDA, CDR2 SQIVND, per germline (reference sequence). DNA of the CDR3: TGTGCCAGTAGTATTACCCTACCGGGACAGGGGGCTTGGAGTCAGCCCCAGCATTTT. This gives the protein CASSITLPGQGAWSQPQHF.